This T cell receptor (beta chain) is from a study of blood T cell repertoires in COVID-19. Study information: Both acute and convalescent COVID-19 samples were obtained from the United States, Italy and Spain. Nucleic acid was either cDNA or gDNA, and it came from T cells, B-cell-depleted T cells, or PBMCs.

Authors' data handling: How many nucleated cells were present was estimated from reference gene primer amplification. Sequencing was performed with immunoSEQ multiplex PCR; in TCRdb, only in-frame clones are kept and a portion is missing. Clonal size and the V and J genes are those of that table, whereas D and trimming came from the DNA. This sample has just under 95,000 clones, with around three quarters found just once. This CDR3 spans 15 amino acids. The ends were cut back, 0 bases at V and 3 bases at J, with 12 bases in the middle. Looked up from germline, CDR1 is SGHRS and CDR2 is YFSETQ. The gene calls are TRBV5-1 and TRBJ1-1, with D perhaps TRBD1 (6 bases). Sequencing was carried out using peripheral blood. This clonotype originated in a man aged 50 or older who had recovered from COVID-19. In DNA form, the CDR3 reads TGCGCCAGCAGCTTGGAGGGACACGCCTACACTGAAGCTTTCTTT. Protein: CASSLEGHAYTEAFF.